A selection of T cell receptor beta chains follows, all from one sample in a study of T cell clones after liver transplantation. Method: immunoSEQ multiplex PCR; TCRdb's copy keeps in-frame clones and lacks some. The sample has over 90,000 clones, roughly 80% seen once. The source material was CD4+ T cells from blood, sampled around 50 months after liver transplant. The receptor source for this set is a human patient who received a liver transplant. Certain T cells may be donor cells from the graft. The CDR3 runs from the conserved cysteine through the conserved F or W. A D gene is named only where the DNA matches it firmly. The size field is filled for only some rows; it gives once, few, many or a size class.

v_call,clone_size,d_call,j_call,cdr3_nt,cdr3_aa
TRBV6-5,once,.,TRBJ1-4,TGTGCCAGCAGGCTATCACAGGGAACTAATGAAAAACTGTTTTTT,CASRLSQGTNEKLFF
TRBV7-3,.,.,TRBJ2-3,TGTGCCAGCAGAACGGACGGATGGGGGAGGAGCACAGATACGCAGTATTTT,CASRTDGWGRSTDTQYF
TRBV7-2,.,.,TRBJ2-7,TGTGCCAGCAGCCCCGTTGGGCGGGGGCTTACCTACGAGCAGTACTTC,CASSPVGRGLTYEQYF
TRBV5-6,.,.,TRBJ1-2,TGTGCCAGCAGCTTCGACCCTATGGACGGCTACACCTTC,CASSFDPMDGYTF
TRBV6-1,.,.,TRBJ2-5,TGTGCCAGCAGTGGGACACTCCAAGAGACCCAGTACTTC,CASSGTLQETQYF
TRBV27,.,TRBD1,TRBJ1-1,TGTGCCAGCAGCCCGGGACAGATGAACACTGAAGCTTTCTTT,CASSPGQMNTEAFF
TRBV27,.,.,TRBJ1-6,TGTGCCAGCAGTTTATCGGCCGGGACACCTAATTCACCCCTCCACTTT,CASSLSAGTPNSPLHF
TRBV2,.,.,TRBJ2-7,TGTGCCAGCATAAGAGGGCTAACCTACGAGCAGTACTTC,CASIRGLTYEQYF
TRBV28,.,.,TRBJ1-3,TGTGCCAGCAACCGCGTCCGCTCTGGAAACACCATATATTTT,CASNRVRSGNTIYF
TRBV9,.,.,TRBJ2-3,TGTGCCAGCCAAGGTAGCACAGATACGCAGTATTTT,CASQGSTDTQYF
TRBV7-8,.,.,TRBJ2-7,TGTGCCAGCAGCTCCGTAGGAGGACACCTCCCTATGGAGTACTTC,CASSSVGGHLPMEYF
TRBV4-3,.,.,TRBJ1-2,TGCGCCAGCAGCCAAGACGTGGGGGGAGTTAACTATGGCTACACCTTC,CASSQDVGGVNYGYTF
TRBV2,.,.,TRBJ1-1,TGTGCCGGCGAGACGGGACGCCTAGGTCGGGCTGAAGCTTTCTTT,CAGETGRLGRAEAFF
TRBV19,once,.,TRBJ1-2,TGTGCCAGTAAACCGGACCCATATGGCTACACCTTC,CASKPDPYGYTF
TRBV6-6,.,.,TRBJ1-5,TGTGCCAGCAGGGGGTACCCCAATCAGCCCCAGCATTTT,CASRGYPNQPQHF
TRBV28,.,.,TRBJ1-1,TGTGCCAGCACGGGCGATATGAACACTGAAGCTTTCTTT,CASTGDMNTEAFF
TRBV21-1,.,.,TRBJ1-5,TGTGCCAGCAGCCTTAACAGGGGGCAGAGCAATCAGCCCCAGCATTTT,CASSLNRGQSNQPQHF
TRBV5-4,.,TRBD1,TRBJ2-5,TGTGCCAGCAGCAGATGGGGACAGAAAGAGACCCAGTACTTC,CASSRWGQKETQYF
TRBV5-1,.,.,TRBJ2-7,TGCGCCAGCAGCTTTTGGCAGACCTCCTACGAGCAGTACTTC,CASSFWQTSYEQYF
TRBV19,once,TRBD1,TRBJ1-1,TGTGCCAGTAAAACGGACAGGAGGAACACTGAAGCTTTCTTT,CASKTDRRNTEAFF
TRBV9,.,.,TRBJ2-1,TGTGCCAGCAGCGTAGTTGGCCTCACCCTTAGGTCCTACAATGAGCAGTTCTTC,CASSVVGLTLRSYNEQFF
TRBV5-8,.,.,TRBJ2-2,TGTGCCAGCAGCCCGCGAGGGGACATGATAAGGACCGGGGAGCTGTTTTTT,CASSPRGDMIRTGELFF
TRBV10-3,.,.,TRBJ1-2,TGTGCCATCAGTGCGGGCGGAGCTAACTATGGCTACACCTTC,CAISAGGANYGYTF
TRBV7-9,.,.,TRBJ2-3,TGTGCCAGCAGCTTCCCTGGGGGAGAGTATTTT,CASSFPGGEYF
TRBV7-6,.,.,TRBJ1-1,TGTGCCAGCAGCTTCAGAGTAGGTGCGTTGAACACTGAAGCTTTCTTT,CASSFRVGALNTEAFF
TRBV30,.,TRBD2,TRBJ2-7,TGTGCCTGGAGTGTAGGTTCCGGGACTAGCGGGAGTGGCGCCTACGAGCAGTACTTC,CAWSVGSGTSGSGAYEQYF
TRBV19,.,TRBD1,TRBJ1-5,TGTGCCAGTAGTATAGAGGGACAGGGGAATCAGCCCCAGCATTTT,CASSIEGQGNQPQHF
TRBV7-8,.,TRBD1,TRBJ1-1,TGTGCCAGCAGCGAGACAGGGGGCTTTACTGAAGCTTTCTTT,CASSETGGFTEAFF
TRBV6-1,once,.,TRBJ1-1,TGTGCCAGCACCAAGGAGGGGAACACTGAAGCTTTCTTT,CASTKEGNTEAFF
TRBV27,few,TRBD1,TRBJ2-7,TGTGCCAGCTCAAGAGGGGGCAGGGCCTACGAGCAGTACTTC,CASSRGGRAYEQYF
TRBV5-1,.,.,TRBJ2-7,TGCGCCAGCAGCCCGGGTCCTACTGGGTACGAGCAGTACTTC,CASSPGPTGYEQYF
TRBV5-4,.,TRBD1,TRBJ1-3,TGCGCCAGCAGCCCAGGGCTGGACAGGGGTCCTTCTGGAAACACCATATATTTT,CASSPGLDRGPSGNTIYF
TRBV29-1,.,.,TRBJ2-5,TGCAGCGTTGTTTGGATTCGGGGGCTGGAGACCCAGTACTTC,CSVVWIRGLETQYF
TRBV28,.,TRBD1,TRBJ1-2,TGTGCCAGCAGTTTATTCCCGGGACAGGGGGTCCTGGGTGGCTACACCTTC,CASSLFPGQGVLGGYTF
TRBV6-6,.,.,TRBJ1-5,TGTGCCAGCAGTTGGGGTAGCAATCAGCCCCAGCATTTT,CASSWGSNQPQHF
TRBV11-3,.,.,TRBJ2-2,TGTGCCAGCAGCTTAGGCCAGGGCGACACCGGGGAGCTGTTTTTT,CASSLGQGDTGELFF
TRBV5-1,.,.,TRBJ1-1,TGCGCCAGCACTCTCGGGGGGAACACTGAAGCTTTCTTT,CASTLGGNTEAFF
TRBV7-2,.,.,TRBJ2-3,TGTGCCAGCAGCGGGGGGCGTTACGGGAGCACAGATACGCAGTATTTT,CASSGGRYGSTDTQYF
TRBV5-4,few,.,TRBJ1-1,TGTGCCAGCAGCCCGTGGTTGGGGTTGAACACTGAAGCTTTCTTT,CASSPWLGLNTEAFF
TRBV18,.,.,TRBJ2-2,TGTGCCAGCTCACCCCCATGGAACACCGGGGAGCTGTTTTTT,CASSPPWNTGELFF
TRBV6-4,.,.,TRBJ2-1,TGTGCCAGCACCTCGGGCCGACAGGGAGGCCTTTTCGACAATGAGCAGTTCTTC,CASTSGRQGGLFDNEQFF
TRBV5-5,.,.,TRBJ2-1,TGTGCCAGCAGAAGGGACGATGAGCAGTTCTTC,CASRRDDEQFF
TRBV21-1,.,.,TRBJ1-4,TGTGCCAGCAGCGCAGGGACAACTAATGAAAAACTGTTTTTT,CASSAGTTNEKLFF
TRBV28,.,.,TRBJ2-5,TGTGCCAGCAGTCCCTCAGTGGAGACCCAGTACTTC,CASSPSVETQYF
TRBV19,.,.,TRBJ2-7,TGTGCCACCCAGGGCCAGGGTAAGAACGAGCAGTACTTC,CATQGQGKNEQYF
TRBV7-3,.,.,TRBJ2-7,TGTGCCAGCAGCTTAAATGCGGGGCCCTACGAGCAGTACTTC,CASSLNAGPYEQYF
TRBV27,.,.,TRBJ2-1,TGTGCCAGCAGGCAAACGGGACAAACGACCCCCTACAATGAGCAGTTCTTC,CASRQTGQTTPYNEQFF
TRBV25-1,.,.,TRBJ1-5,TGTGCCAGCAGTGAAGGGGGGGGTAGCAATCAGCCCCAGCATTTT,CASSEGGGSNQPQHF